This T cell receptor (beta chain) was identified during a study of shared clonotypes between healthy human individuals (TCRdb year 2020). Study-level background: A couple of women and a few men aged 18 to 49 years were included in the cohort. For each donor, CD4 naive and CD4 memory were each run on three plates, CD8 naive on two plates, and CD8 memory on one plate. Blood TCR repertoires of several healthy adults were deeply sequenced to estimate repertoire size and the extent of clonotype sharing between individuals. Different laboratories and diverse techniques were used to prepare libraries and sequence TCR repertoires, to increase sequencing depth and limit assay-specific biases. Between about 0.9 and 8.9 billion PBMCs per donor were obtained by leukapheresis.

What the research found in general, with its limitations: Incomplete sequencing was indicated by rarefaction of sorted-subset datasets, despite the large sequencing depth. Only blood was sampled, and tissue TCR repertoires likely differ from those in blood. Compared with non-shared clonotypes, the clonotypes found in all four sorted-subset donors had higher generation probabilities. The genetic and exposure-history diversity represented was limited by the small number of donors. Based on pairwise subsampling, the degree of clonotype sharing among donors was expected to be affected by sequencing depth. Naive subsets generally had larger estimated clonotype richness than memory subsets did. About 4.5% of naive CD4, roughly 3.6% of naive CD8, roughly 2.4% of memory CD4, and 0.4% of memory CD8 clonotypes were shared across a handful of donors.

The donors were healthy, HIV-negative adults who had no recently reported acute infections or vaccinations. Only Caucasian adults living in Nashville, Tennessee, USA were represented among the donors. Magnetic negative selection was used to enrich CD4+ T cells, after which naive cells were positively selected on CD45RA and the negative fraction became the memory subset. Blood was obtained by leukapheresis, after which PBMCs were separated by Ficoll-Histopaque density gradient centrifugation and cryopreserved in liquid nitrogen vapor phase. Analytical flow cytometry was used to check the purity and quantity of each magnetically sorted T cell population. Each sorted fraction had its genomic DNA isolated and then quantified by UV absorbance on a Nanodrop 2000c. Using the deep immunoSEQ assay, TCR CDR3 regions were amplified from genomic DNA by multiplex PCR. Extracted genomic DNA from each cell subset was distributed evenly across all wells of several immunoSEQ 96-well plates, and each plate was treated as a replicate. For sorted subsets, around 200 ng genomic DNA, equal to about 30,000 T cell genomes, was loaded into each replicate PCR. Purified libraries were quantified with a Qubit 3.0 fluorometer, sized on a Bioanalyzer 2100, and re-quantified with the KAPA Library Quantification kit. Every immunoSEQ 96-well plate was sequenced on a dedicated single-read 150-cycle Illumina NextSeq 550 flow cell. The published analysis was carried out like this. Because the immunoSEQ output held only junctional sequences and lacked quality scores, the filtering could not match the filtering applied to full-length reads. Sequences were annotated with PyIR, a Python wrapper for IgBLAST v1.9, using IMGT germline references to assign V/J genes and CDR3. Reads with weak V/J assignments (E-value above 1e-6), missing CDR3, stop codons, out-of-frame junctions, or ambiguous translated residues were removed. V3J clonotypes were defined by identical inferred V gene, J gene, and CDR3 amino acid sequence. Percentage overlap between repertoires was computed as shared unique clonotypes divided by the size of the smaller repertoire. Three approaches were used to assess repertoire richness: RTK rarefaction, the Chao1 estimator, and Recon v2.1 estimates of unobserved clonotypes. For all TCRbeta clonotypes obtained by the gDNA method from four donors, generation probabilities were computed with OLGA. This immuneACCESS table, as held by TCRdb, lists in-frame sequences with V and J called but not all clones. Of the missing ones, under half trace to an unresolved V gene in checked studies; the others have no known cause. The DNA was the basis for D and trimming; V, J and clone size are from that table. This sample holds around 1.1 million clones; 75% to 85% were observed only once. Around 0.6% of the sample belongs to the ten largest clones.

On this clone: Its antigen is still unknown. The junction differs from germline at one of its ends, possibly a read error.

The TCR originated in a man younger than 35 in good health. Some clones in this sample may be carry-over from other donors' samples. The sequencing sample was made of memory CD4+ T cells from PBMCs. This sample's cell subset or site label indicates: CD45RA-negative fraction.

CDR3 reads: CATGSRATNEKLFF. The sequence in DNA is TGTGCCACCGGCAGCAGAGCAACTAATGAAAAACTGTTTTTT. Recombination joined TRBV15 with TRBJ1-4; the D gene is not confidently resolved. From the cysteine up to the phenylalanine, the CDR3 has a length of 14 residues. Just CDR3 DNA is preserved here, 42 bases in frame from base 1. The germline V gene (reference sequence) supplies CDR1 LNHNV and CDR2 YYDKDF.